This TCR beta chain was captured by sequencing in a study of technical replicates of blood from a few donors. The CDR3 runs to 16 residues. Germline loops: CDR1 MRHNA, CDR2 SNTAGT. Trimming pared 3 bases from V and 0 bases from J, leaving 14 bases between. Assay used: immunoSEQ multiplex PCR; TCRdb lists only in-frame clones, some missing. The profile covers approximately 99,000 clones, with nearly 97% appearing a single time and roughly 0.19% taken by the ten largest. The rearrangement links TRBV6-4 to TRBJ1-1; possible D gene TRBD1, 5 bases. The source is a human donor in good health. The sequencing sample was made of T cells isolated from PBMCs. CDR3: CASSEIGGGLNTEAFF. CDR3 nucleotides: TGTGCCAGCAGTGAAATCGGGGGAGGTTTGAACACTGAAGCTTTCTTT.